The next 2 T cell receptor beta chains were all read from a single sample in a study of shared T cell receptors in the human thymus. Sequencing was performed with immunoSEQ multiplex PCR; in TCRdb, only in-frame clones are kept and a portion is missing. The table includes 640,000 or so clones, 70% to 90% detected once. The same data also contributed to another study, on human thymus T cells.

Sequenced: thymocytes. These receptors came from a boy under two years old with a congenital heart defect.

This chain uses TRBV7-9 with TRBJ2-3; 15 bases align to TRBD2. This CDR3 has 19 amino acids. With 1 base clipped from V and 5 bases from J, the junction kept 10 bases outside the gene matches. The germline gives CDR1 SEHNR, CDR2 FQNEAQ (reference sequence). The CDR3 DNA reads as TGTGCCAGCAGCTTAGGTGGCCGTGGACTAGCGGGGGGGCTAGATACGCAGTATTTT. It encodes CASSLGGRGLAGGLDTQYF.

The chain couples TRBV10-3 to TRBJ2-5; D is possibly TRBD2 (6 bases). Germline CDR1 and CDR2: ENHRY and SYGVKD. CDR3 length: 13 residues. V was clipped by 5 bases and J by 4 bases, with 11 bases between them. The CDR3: CAISPGSGETQYF. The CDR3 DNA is TGTGCCATCAGTCCCGGGAGTGGAGAGACCCAGTACTTC.